The sequence of this TCR beta chain was determined in a study of regulatory T cells in long-lasting Graves disease. For TCR beta, libraries came from iRepertoire HTBI primers and Arm-PCR of CDR3 regions. From the multiplex PCR reads, TCRdb called clonotypes with MiXCR, one entry per CDR3 protein. The top ten clones hold 25% to 30% of a sample with a few hundred thousand distinct CDR3 sequences, approximately 15% of them seen once. The sample's time point: newly diagnosed GD, antithyroid drugs for less than 3 months. PBMC RNA was the source of the TCR library. This clonotype was detected ten times or more. This CDR3 spans 15 amino acids. Germline trimming cut 3 bases from V and 3 bases from J; bases unmatched to any gene: 5. Separately, the same data were catalogued under a study of T cells in Graves' hyperthyroidism and ophthalmopathy.

Sequencing used peripheral blood mononuclear cells (PBMCs), obtained at new diagnosis, from a patient treated with antithyroid drugs. This receptor was identified in a man aged 40-49 years with Graves disease. This chain connects TRBV12-3 or TRBV12-4 to TRBJ2-1, with 7 positions matching TRBD1. The CDR3 region is CASSLPGQSYNEQFF. The CDR3 nucleotides read TGTGCCAGCAGTTTGCCGGGACAGAGCTACAATGAGCAGTTCTTC.